Below, 30 T cell receptor beta chains from the same sample are listed, as sequenced in a study of T cells after yellow fever vaccination. TCRdb re-analysed the 5' RACE reads in MiXCR, keeping a single row per CDR3 protein. The repertoire has 450,000 to 650,000 distinct CDR3 sequences, 21% of them found once; the top ten carry approximately 16%. The source was PBMCs, collected approximately 22 days after the first yellow fever vaccination. These receptors came from a man between 18 and 29 years old who received the YFV17D yellow fever vaccine.

The V call is TRBV12-5, the J call TRBJ2-7; no definite D call. Trimming pared 6 bases from V and 2 bases from J, leaving 17 bases between. This CDR3 region has 15 residues. CDR1 and CDR2 from the germline V gene are LGHNT and FRNRAP. The DNA for the CDR3 is TGTGCTAGTGGCACCTCTCCCTCGCGAGCCTACGAGCAGTACTTC. Amino acids: CASGTSPSRAYEQYF.

This clonotype came up a few times. The CDR3 DNA sequence: TGTGCCAGTAGTGCCCCCAGGGGGGAAGTCTACAATGAGCAGTTCTTC. Translation gives CASSAPRGEVYNEQFF. The chain uses TRBV19 and TRBJ2-1; possible D gene TRBD1, 7 bases. The germline V gene encodes CDR1 LNHDA and CDR2 SQIVND (reference sequence). V was clipped by 5 bases and J by 3 bases, with 17 bases between them. The CDR3 is made up of 16 amino acids.

This clonotype was seen a handful of times. The CDR3 spells CASSFPDTQYF. The CDR3 bases are TGTGCCAGCAGTTTCCCAGATACGCAGTATTTT. This rearrangement joins TRBV12-3 or TRBV12-4 to TRBJ2-3; D remains unclear. The CDR3 sequence is 11 residues long. V lost 3 bases and J 4 bases, leaving 2 bases between the germline ends.

Ten or more counts support this clonotype. This chain uses TRBV12-3 or TRBV12-4 with TRBJ1-2; no clear D. The CDR3 length is 14 residues. Trimming left V 3 bases short and J 3 bases short, with 11 bases between. CDR3 region: CASSFLGQYYGYTF. The CDR3 bases are TGTGCCAGCAGTTTTCTCGGGCAGTACTATGGCTACACCTTC.

This chain links TRBV19 with TRBJ2-1, with TRBD2 identical over 7 bases. The CDR3 spans 14 residues. Germline lookup yields CDR1 LNHDA and CDR2 SQIVND (reference sequence). The trim removed 4 bases at V and 7 bases at J, leaving 7 bases unmatched. This CDR3 reads CASSTGLVVNEQFF. CDR3 nucleotides: TGTGCCAGTAGTACTGGACTAGTTGTGAATGAGCAGTTCTTC.

This clonotype was found a few times. The rearrangement links TRBV7-2 to TRBJ2-3; 12 bases map to TRBD2. CDR1 is SGHTA, CDR2 FQGNSA, per germline. The CDR3 is 17 residues long. Trimming at V came to 0 bases and at J to 1 base, leaving 2 bases not matched to a gene. CDR3 nucleotides: TGTGCCAGCAGCTTAGCGTCTAGCGGGGGGGGCACAGATACGCAGTATTTT. Protein: CASSLASSGGGTDTQYF. The full variable domain, in which reference TRBV7-2 and TRBJ2-3 provide the parts outside the CDR3, is GAGVSQSPSNKVTEKGKDVELRCDPISGHTALYWYRQSLGQGLEFLIYFQGNSAPDKSGLPSDRFSAERTGGSVSTLTIQRTQQEDSAVYLCASSLASSGGGTDTQYFGPGTRLTVL.

This clonotype was picked up a small number of times. The chain links TRBV6-5 to TRBJ1-6; D may be TRBD1 (6 bases). The CDR3 totals 14 residues. The V end was cut by 2 bases, the J end by 11 bases, with 13 bases between. CDR1 is MNHEY, CDR2 SVGAGI, per germline. The CDR3, as DNA: TGTGCCAGCAGTTACACGCAGGGGTGGGCACCCCTCCACTTT. This translates into CASSYTQGWAPLHF.

The V gene is TRBV5-4, the J gene TRBJ2-4; D is ambiguous. With 1 base removed from V and 5 bases from J, the gap between germline ends came to 7 bases. Germline CDR1 is SGHNT and CDR2 is YYREEE (reference sequence). The CDR3 is 13 residues long. DNA of the CDR3: TGTGCCAGCAGCTTGACCCCAGAAAACATTCAGTACTTC. Translating it yields CASSLTPENIQYF.

The chain is built from TRBV5-1 and TRBJ2-3; D not certain. This CDR3 is 13 amino acids long. Germline CDR1 reads SGHRS; CDR2 reads YFSETQ. The germline V and J ends were trimmed by 2 bases and 6 bases, with 10 bases remaining between them. The CDR3 coding sequence is TGCGCCAGCAGCTTATCATTGGGGGATACGCAGTATTTT. This encodes CASSLSLGDTQYF.

The chain employs TRBV7-3 and TRBJ2-5, with 10 nucleotides matching TRBD1. The ends lost 2 bases at V and 3 bases at J; junction bases unmatched: 6. Germline values: CDR1 SGHTA, CDR2 FQGTGA. The CDR3 contains 16 residues. The CDR3 loop is CASSLGGTGEEETQYF. For the CDR3, the DNA is TGTGCCAGCAGCTTAGGAGGGACAGGGGAGGAAGAGACCCAGTACTTC.

This clonotype was picked up many times. The genes are TRBV5-1 and TRBJ2-4, with TRBD2 matching over 7 bases. V gave up 4 bases and J gave up 5 bases; unmatched junction bases: 9. Germline V CDR1 and CDR2: SGHRS, YFSETQ. The CDR3 is 15 residues long. CDR3 amino acids: CASSPPGGLQNIQYF. CDR3 nucleotide sequence: TGCGCCAGCAGCCCACCGGGGGGTCTTCAAAACATTCAGTACTTC. Together with reference TRBV5-1 and TRBJ2-4, the CDR3 gives the full variable domain: KAGVTQTPRYLIKTRGQQVTLSCSPISGHRSVSWYQQTPGQGLQFLFEYFSETQRNKGNFPGRFSGRQFSNSRSEMNVSTLELGDSALYLCASSPPGGLQNIQYFGAGTRLSVL.

J is TRBJ2-7 and V is TRBV6-5; a possible D gene is TRBD2 (6 bases). The length of the CDR3 is 15 residues. Per germline, CDR1 MNHEY and CDR2 SVGAGI. Trimming left V 0 bases short and J 0 bases short, with 9 bases between. The CDR3 protein is CASSYSGGSSYEQYF. The CDR3 DNA reads TGTGCCAGCAGTTACTCGGGAGGATCCTCCTACGAGCAGTACTTC.

This clonotype was observed a handful of times. The chain combines TRBV6-2 or TRBV6-3 with TRBJ1-2, with D possibly matching TRBD1 (6 bases). This CDR3 has 13 amino acids. Trimming took 6 bases from V and 4 from J, leaving 12 bases between them. Germline CDR1 and CDR2: MNHEY and SVGEGT. The CDR3 nucleotides are TGTGCCAGCAGCCAGGGGCTCGGCTATGGCTACACCTTC. Protein: CASSQGLGYGYTF.

This clonotype turned up a few times. CDR3 sequence reads: CATSDSTGLRAFF. The CDR3 DNA sequence: TGTGCCACCAGTGATTCCACAGGGTTGCGAGCTTTCTTT. V usage is TRBV24-1 and J usage is TRBJ1-1; maybe TRBD1 (6 bases). The CDR3 consists of 13 residues. CDR1 is KGHDR and CDR2 is SFDVKD in the germline V gene. The V and J ends lost 2 bases and 10 bases respectively, with 13 bases between them.

This clonotype was seen at least ten times. J is TRBJ2-2 and V is TRBV11-2; D is ambiguous. Germline-derived CDR1 and CDR2 are SGHAT and FQNNGV. The CDR3 spans 15 residues. V lost 1 base, J lost 3 bases, and 9 bases lay in between. The CDR3 protein is CASSLAPQYTGELFF. In nucleotides, the CDR3 is TGTGCCAGCAGCTTAGCCCCCCAGTACACCGGGGAGCTGTTTTTT.

V gene TRBV29-1 combines with J gene TRBJ2-2; D might be TRBD2 (5 bases). The CDR3 runs to 14 residues. The ends were cut back, 7 bases at V and 0 bases at J, with 12 bases in the middle. CDR1 is SQVTM, CDR2 ANQGSEA, per germline. The CDR3 DNA follows: TGCAGCGCTCGAGGGTCAGCGAACACCGGGGAGCTGTTTTTT. Encoded protein: CSARGSANTGELFF.

This clonotype was detected only a few times. The rearrangement joins TRBV5-1 to TRBJ1-1; D may be TRBD1 (6 bases). With 1 base removed from V and 3 bases from J, the gap between germline ends came to 10 bases. The CDR3 totals 14 residues. In germline, CDR1 is SGHRS, CDR2 YFSETQ. CDR3 sequence (DNA): TGCGCCAGCAGCTTGTACAGGGTTGACACTGAAGCTTTCTTT. Residues: CASSLYRVDTEAFF.

This clonotype showed up just a few times. The junction and the germline gene differ at one end; a read error may be behind it. V usage is TRBV12-3 or TRBV12-4 and J usage is TRBJ1-2, with D hard to call. The CDR3 spans 12 residues. DNA for the CDR3: TGTGCCAGCAGTTTGTTCTCCGGTTTTGGGGTCTTC. Residues: CASSLFSGFGVF.

The V call is TRBV4-2, the J call TRBJ2-7; D possibly corresponds to TRBD2 (7 bases). Germline V gives CDR1 LGHNA, CDR2 YNFKEQ. This CDR3 is built from 16 residues. V lost 1 base, J lost 2 bases, and 15 bases lay in between. The CDR3 spells CASSQGGAGAPYEQYF. The CDR3 bases are TGTGCCAGCAGCCAAGGCGGGGCGGGGGCCCCCTACGAGCAGTACTTC.

This clonotype came up a few times. V is TRBV4-2 and J is TRBJ2-2; 14 bases align to TRBD2. Germline CDR1 and CDR2: LGHNA and YNFKEQ. The CDR3 spans 18 residues. With V trimmed by 3 bases and J by 1 base, 4 bases remained unmatched. DNA for the CDR3: TGTGCCAGCAGCCAGGGACTAGCGGGGGTCCTGAACACCGGGGAGCTGTTTTTT. Encoded protein: CASSQGLAGVLNTGELFF.

The chain uses TRBV30 and TRBJ2-1, with 8 nucleotides matching TRBD2. Trimming at V came to 1 base and at J to 2 bases, leaving 1 base not matched to a gene. Germline CDR1 reads GTSNPN; CDR2 reads SVGIG (reference sequence). The CDR3 consists of 14 residues. Here the CDR3 DNA reads TGTGCCTGGAGTGCGGGGGGGCCCTACAATGAGCAGTTCTTC. Translating it yields CAWSAGGPYNEQFF.

In this sample, this clonotype turned up a few times. The chain recombines TRBV6-2 or TRBV6-3 with TRBJ2-7, with no clear D. CDR3 length: 17 amino acids. Germline assignment: CDR1 MNHEY and CDR2 SVGEGT. Trimming took 4 bases from V and 0 from J, leaving 19 bases between them. The CDR3 loop is CASSSLPGSGDSYEQYF. The CDR3 region has the DNA TGTGCCAGCAGTTCCCTCCCTGGGTCAGGCGACTCCTACGAGCAGTACTTC.

This chain uses TRBV2 with TRBJ2-3; TRBD1 might be the D (6 bases). With 5 bases removed from V and 1 base from J, the gap between germline ends came to 13 bases. The CDR3 runs to 15 residues. Per the germline V gene, CDR1 is SNHLY and CDR2 is FYNNEI. CDR3 bases: TGTGCCAGCAGTTCCCAGGGGATGGGCACAGATACGCAGTATTTT. As protein: CASSSQGMGTDTQYF.

This clonotype turned up a few times. The gene calls are TRBV29-1 and TRBJ2-3, with 8 nucleotides matching TRBD2. CDR1 SQVTM and CDR2 ANQGSEA come from the germline V gene. This CDR3 contains 17 residues. Trimming removed 4 bases from V and 0 bases from J; junction bases left unmatched: 12. CDR3 DNA: TGCAGCGTTGTCTTTCTGGTCAGCGGGGGAAGCACAGATACGCAGTATTTT. Residues: CSVVFLVSGGSTDTQYF.

This clonotype was detected ten times or more. The V call is TRBV7-9, the J call TRBJ1-1; tentative D call: TRBD1 (5 bases). CDR1 is SEHNR and CDR2 is FQNEAQ in the germline V gene (reference sequence). This CDR3 has 14 residues. Trimming left V 5 bases short and J 5 bases short, with 15 bases between. DNA of the CDR3: TGTGCCAGCAGCGGATCGGGGGAAGGGACTGAAGCTTTCTTT. This translates into CASSGSGEGTEAFF.

V usage is TRBV28 and J usage is TRBJ2-4; TRBD1 aligns across 7 bases. The germline gives CDR1 MDHEN, CDR2 SYDVKM. With 3 bases clipped from V and 2 bases from J, the junction kept 10 bases outside the gene matches. The CDR3 runs 17 residues. The CDR3 region has the DNA TGTGCCAGCAGTTTGCAATACAGGGGAGTAACCAAAAACATTCAGTACTTC. As protein: CASSLQYRGVTKNIQYF.

This clonotype appeared a few times. The rearrangement joins TRBV6-2 or TRBV6-3 to TRBJ1-4; 10 bases are a match to TRBD1. The CDR3 is made up of 16 amino acids. After removal of 1 base from V and 8 bases from J, the junction contained 7 bases not matched to a gene. Looked up from germline, CDR1 is MNHEY and CDR2 is SVGEGT. The CDR3: CASSYFGGTGDEKLFF. For the CDR3, the DNA is TGTGCCAGCAGTTACTTCGGCGGGACAGGGGACGAAAAACTGTTTTTT.

The chain is built from TRBV6-2 or TRBV6-3 and TRBJ1-1; TRBD1 is a possible D gene (6 bases). The CDR3 runs to 14 residues. V was clipped by 4 bases and J by 4 bases, with 13 bases between them. The germline V gene encodes CDR1 MNHEY and CDR2 SVGEGT. In nucleotides, the CDR3 is TGTGCCAGCAGTTCACAGGGAGTGGGCACTGAAGCTTTCTTT. It codes for CASSSQGVGTEAFF.

This chain links TRBV5-5 with TRBJ1-3, with D possibly TRBD1 on 5 matching bases. Deletions cut 3 bases from V and 11 bases from J, with 12 bases between. CDR1 is SGHKS, CDR2 YYEKEE, per germline (reference sequence). The CDR3 runs 12 residues. The CDR3 spells CASSWGQGAIYF. DNA for the CDR3: TGTGCCAGCAGCTGGGGCCAGGGAGCCATATATTTT. Drawing the rest from reference TRBV5-5 and TRBJ1-3, the complete variable domain is DAGVTQSPTHLIKTRGQQVTLRCSPISGHKSVSWYQQVLGQGPQFIFQYYEKEERGRGNFPDRFSARQFPNYSSELNVNALLLGDSALYLCASSWGQGAIYFGEGSWLTVV.

This clonotype has a handful of counts. The CDR3 is CASSIFNSAHGYTF. CDR3 coding DNA: TGCGCCAGCAGTATTTTCAACAGCGCGCACGGCTACACCTTC. This chain joins TRBV4-1 and TRBJ1-2; D is unclear. Germline CDR1 and CDR2: MGHRA and YSYEKL. V gave up 6 bases and J gave up 8 bases, with 19 bases separating them. This CDR3 has 14 residues.